This section outlines one T cell receptor (beta chain) sequence together with its context. Its specificity is unknown. The data were taken from a study of shared clonotypes between healthy human individuals. Overall study findings and caveats: A handful of donors shared around 5.2% of their naive CD4 clonotypes. Richness estimates generally favored naive over memory subsets.

The study separated CD4+ cells into CD45RA+ naive and CD45RA-negative memory subsets. Germline CDR1 reads MDHEN; CDR2 reads SYDVKM. Trimming shortened V by 5 bases and J by 4 bases, and 17 bases separated the two germline ends. CDR3 size: 15 residues. A 200 ng quantity of DNA, about 30,000 T cell genomes, went into the sorted-subset replicate PCRs. Profiled with immunoSEQ multiplex PCR; TCRdb holds only in-frame clones, not every one. The data contain hundreds of thousands of clones, around two thirds of them seen just once; the ten biggest clones take up 1.7%. The rearrangement joins TRBV28 to TRBJ1-1; D might be TRBD1 (5 bases). The sequencing input was memory CD4+ T cells sorted from blood. Subset specified: CD45RA-negative fraction. The source is a woman younger than 45 in good health. CDR3 protein: CASSTSSGRVTEAFF. The CDR3 DNA reads as TGTGCCAGCAGTACCTCCTCGGGACGAGTCACTGAAGCTTTCTTT.